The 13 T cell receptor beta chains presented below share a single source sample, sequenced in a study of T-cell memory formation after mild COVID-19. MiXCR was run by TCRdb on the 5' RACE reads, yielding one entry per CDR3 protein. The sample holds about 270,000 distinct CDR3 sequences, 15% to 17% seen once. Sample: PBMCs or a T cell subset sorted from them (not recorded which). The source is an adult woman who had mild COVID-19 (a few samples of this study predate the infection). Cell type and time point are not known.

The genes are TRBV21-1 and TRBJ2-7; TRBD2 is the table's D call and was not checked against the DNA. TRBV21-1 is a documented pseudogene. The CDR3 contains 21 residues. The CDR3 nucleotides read TGTGCCAGGGGGGAAGATAAACTAGCGGCCCTCGAGTGGACTAGCTCCTACGAGCAGTACTTC. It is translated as CARGEDKLAALEWTSSYEQYF.

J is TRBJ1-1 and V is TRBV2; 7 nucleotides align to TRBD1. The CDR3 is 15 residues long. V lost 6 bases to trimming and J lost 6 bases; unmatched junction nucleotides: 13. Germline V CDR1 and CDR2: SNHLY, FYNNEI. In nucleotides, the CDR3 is TGTGCCAGCAGAGCAAAGACAGGGCAGTACTCTGAAGCTTTCTTT. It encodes CASRAKTGQYSEAFF. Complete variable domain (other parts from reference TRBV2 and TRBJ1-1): EPEVTQTPSHQVTQMGQEVILRCVPISNHLYFYWYRQILGQKVEFLVSFYNNEISEKSEIFDDQFSVERPDGSNFTLKIRSTKLEDSAMYFCASRAKTGQYSEAFFGQGTRLTVV.

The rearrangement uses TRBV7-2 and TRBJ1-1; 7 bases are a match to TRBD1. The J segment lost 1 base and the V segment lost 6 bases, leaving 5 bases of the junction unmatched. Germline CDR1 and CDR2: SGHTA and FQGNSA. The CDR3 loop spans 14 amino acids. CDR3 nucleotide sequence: TGTGCCAGCAGGAGGGGACAGAGGAACACTGAAGCTTTCTTT. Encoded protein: CASRRGQRNTEAFF. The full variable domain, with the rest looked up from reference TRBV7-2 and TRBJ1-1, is GAGVSQSPSNKVTEKGKDVELRCDPISGHTALYWYRQSLGQGLEFLIYFQGNSAPDKSGLPSDRFSAERTGGSVSTLTIQRTQQEDSAVYLCASRRGQRNTEAFFGQGTRLTVV.

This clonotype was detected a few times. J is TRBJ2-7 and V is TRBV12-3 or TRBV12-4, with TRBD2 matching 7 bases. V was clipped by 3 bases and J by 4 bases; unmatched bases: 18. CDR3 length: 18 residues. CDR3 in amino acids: CASSFSLGGGGRAYEQYF. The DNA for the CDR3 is TGTGCCAGCAGTTTCAGCCTCGGAGGTGGCGGGAGAGCATACGAGCAGTACTTC.

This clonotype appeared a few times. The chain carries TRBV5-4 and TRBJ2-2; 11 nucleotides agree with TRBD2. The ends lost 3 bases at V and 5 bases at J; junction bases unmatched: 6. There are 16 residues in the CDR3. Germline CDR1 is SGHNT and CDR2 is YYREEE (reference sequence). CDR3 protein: CASSSRLAGQTGELFF. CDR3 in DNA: TGTGCCAGCAGCTCCCGACTAGCGGGACAAACCGGGGAGCTGTTTTTT. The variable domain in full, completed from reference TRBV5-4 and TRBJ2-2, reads ETGVTQSPTHLIKTRGQQVTLRCSSQSGHNTVSWYQQALGQGPQFIFQYYREEENGRGNFPPRFSGLQFPNYSSELNVNALELDDSALYLCASSSRLAGQTGELFFGEGSRLTVL.

This CDR3 reads CASSIDLVDYGYTF. The CDR3, as DNA: TGTGCCAGTAGTATAGATCTAGTGGACTATGGCTACACCTTC. The chain combines TRBV19 with TRBJ1-2; D gene unclear. The CDR3 runs 14 residues. Trimming took 0 bases from V and 3 from J, leaving 8 bases between them. The germline V gene encodes CDR1 LNHDA and CDR2 SQIVND (reference sequence).

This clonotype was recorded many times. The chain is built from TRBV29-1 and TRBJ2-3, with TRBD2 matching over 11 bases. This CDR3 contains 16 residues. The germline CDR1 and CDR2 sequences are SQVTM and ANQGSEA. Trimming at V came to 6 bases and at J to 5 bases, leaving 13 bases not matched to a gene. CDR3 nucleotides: TGCAGCGTGGCCCCGGGACTAGCGGAGAGTCGAGATACGCAGTATTTT. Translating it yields CSVAPGLAESRDTQYF.

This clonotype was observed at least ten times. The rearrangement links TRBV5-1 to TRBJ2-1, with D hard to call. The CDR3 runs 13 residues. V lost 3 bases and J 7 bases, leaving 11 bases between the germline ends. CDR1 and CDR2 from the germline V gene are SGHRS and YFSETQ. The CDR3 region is CASSWAVANEQFF. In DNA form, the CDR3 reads TGCGCCAGCAGCTGGGCAGTCGCGAATGAGCAGTTCTTC.

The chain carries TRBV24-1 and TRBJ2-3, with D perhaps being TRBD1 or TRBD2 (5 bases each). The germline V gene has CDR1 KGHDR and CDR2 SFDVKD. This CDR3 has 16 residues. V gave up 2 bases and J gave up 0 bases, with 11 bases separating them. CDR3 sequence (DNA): TGTGCCACCAGTGATTGGGGGACGGCTAGCACAGATACGCAGTATTTT. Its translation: CATSDWGTASTDTQYF.

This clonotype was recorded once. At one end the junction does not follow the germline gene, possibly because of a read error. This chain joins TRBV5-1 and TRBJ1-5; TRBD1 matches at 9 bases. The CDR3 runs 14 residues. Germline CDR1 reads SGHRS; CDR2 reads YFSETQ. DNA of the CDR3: TGCGCCAGCAGCTTCACAGGGGGCAATCATCCCCAGCATTTT. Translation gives CASSFTGGNHPQHF.

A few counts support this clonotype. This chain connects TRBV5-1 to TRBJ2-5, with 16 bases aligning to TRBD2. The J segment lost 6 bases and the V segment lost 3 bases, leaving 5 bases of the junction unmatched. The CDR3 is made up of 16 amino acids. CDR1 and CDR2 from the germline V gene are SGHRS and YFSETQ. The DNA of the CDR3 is TGCGCCAGCAGCTCGGGACTAGCGGGGGGGCCGAAGACCCAGTACTTC. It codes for CASSSGLAGGPKTQYF.

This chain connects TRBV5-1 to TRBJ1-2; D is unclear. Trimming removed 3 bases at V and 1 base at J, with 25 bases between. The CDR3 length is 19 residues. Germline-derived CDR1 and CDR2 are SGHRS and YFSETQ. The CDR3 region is CASSWRRQLIPLLNYGYTF. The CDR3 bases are TGCGCCAGCAGCTGGCGACGCCAGCTGATTCCACTCCTTAACTATGGCTACACCTTC.

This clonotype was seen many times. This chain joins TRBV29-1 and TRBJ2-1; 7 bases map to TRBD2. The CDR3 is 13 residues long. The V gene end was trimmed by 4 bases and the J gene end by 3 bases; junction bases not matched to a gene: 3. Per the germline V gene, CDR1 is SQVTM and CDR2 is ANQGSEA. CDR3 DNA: TGCAGCGTTGGCCCGGGGGGCTACAATGAGCAGTTCTTC. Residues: CSVGPGGYNEQFF.